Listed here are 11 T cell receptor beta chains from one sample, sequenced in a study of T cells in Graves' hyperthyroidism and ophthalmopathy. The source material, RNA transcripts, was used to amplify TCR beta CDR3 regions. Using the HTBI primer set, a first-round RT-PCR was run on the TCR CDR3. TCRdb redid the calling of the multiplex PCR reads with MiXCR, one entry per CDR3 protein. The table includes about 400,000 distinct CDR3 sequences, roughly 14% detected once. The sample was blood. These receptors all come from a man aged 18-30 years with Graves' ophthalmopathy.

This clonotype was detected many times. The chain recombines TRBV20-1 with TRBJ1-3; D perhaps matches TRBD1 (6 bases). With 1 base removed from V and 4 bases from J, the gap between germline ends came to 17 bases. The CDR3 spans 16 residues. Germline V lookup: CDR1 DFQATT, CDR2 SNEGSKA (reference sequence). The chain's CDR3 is CSARAGGTGRGNTIYF. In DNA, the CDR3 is TGCAGTGCTAGAGCAGGAGGTACAGGGAGGGGAAACACCATATATTTT.

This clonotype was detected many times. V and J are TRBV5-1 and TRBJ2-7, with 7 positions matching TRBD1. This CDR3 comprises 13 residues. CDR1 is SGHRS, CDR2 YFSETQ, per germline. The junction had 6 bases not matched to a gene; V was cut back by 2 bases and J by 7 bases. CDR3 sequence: CASSLGGLGEQYF. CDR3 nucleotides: TGCGCCAGCAGCTTAGGGGGCTTGGGAGAGCAGTACTTC. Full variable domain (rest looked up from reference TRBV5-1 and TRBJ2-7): KAGVTQTPRYLIKTRGQQVTLSCSPISGHRSVSWYQQTPGQGLQFLFEYFSETQRNKGNFPGRFSGRQFSNSRSEMNVSTLELGDSALYLCASSLGGLGEQYFGPGTRLTVT.

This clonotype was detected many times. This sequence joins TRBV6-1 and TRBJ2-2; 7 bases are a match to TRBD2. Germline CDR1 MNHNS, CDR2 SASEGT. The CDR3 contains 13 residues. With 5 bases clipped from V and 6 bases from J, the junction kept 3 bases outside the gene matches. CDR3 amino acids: CASSYGLAGELFF. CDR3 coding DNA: TGTGCCAGCAGTTATGGACTAGCCGGGGAGCTGTTTTTT.

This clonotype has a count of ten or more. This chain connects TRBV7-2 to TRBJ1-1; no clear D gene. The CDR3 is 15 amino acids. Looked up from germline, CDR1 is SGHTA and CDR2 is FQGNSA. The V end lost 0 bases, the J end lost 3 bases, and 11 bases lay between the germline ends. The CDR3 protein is CASSLAGRWDTEAFF. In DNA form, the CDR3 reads TGTGCCAGCAGCTTAGCGGGCAGGTGGGACACTGAAGCTTTCTTT.

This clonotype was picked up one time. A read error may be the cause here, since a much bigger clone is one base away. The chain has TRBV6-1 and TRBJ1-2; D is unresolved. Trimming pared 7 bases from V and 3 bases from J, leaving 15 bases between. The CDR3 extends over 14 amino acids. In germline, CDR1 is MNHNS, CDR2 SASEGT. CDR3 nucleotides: TGTGCCAGCAATGGAGGTCGCGGGGACTATGGCTACACCTTC. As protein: CASNGGRGDYGYTF.

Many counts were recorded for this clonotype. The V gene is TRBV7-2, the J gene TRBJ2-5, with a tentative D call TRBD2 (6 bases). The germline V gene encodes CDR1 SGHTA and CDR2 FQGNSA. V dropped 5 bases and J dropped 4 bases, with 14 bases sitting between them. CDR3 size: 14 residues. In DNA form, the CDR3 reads TGTGCCAGCAGCGCTCCGGGAGCTAGAGAGACCCAGTACTTC. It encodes CASSAPGARETQYF.

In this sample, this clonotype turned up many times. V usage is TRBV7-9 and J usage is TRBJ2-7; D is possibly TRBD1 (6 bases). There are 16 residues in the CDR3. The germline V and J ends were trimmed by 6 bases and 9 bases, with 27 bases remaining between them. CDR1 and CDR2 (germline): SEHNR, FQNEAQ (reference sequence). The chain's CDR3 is CASSWGRDTINAGQYF. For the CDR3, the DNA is TGTGCCAGCAGTTGGGGTCGGGACACCATTAATGCGGGGCAGTACTTC.

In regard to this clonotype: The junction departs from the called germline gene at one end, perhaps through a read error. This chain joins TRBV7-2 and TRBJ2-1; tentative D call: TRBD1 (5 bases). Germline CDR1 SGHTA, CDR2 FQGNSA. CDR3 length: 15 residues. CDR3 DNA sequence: TGCGCCAGCAGCTTGGGGCGGAGCTCCTACAGTGAGCAGTTCTTC. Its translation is CASSLGRSSYSEQFF. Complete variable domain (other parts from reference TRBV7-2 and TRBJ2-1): GAGVSQSPSNKVTEKGKDVELRCDPISGHTALYWYRQSLGQGLEFLIYFQGNSAPDKSGLPSDRFSAERTGGSVSTLTIQRTQQEDSAVYLCASSLGRSSYSEQFFGPGTRLTVL.

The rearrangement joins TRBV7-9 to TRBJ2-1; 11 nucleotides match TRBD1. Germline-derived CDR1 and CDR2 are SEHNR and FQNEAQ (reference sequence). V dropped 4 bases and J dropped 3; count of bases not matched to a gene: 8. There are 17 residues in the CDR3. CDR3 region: CASSSGTGGVLYNEQFF. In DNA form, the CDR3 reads TGTGCCAGCAGCTCTGGGACAGGGGGTGTCCTCTACAATGAGCAGTTCTTC. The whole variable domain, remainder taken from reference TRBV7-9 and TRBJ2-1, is DTGVSQNPRHKITKRGQNVTFRCDPISEHNRLYWYRQTLGQGPEFLTYFQNEAQLEKSRLLSDRFSAERPKGSFSTLEIQRTEQGDSAMYLCASSSGTGGVLYNEQFFGPGTRLTVL.

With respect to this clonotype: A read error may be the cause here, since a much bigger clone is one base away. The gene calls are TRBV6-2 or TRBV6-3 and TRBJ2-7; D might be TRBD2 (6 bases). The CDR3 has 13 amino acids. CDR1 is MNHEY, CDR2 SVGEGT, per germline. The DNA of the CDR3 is TGTGCCAGCAGTTACTCGGGCGGGACCGAGCGGTACTTC. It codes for CASSYSGGTERYF.

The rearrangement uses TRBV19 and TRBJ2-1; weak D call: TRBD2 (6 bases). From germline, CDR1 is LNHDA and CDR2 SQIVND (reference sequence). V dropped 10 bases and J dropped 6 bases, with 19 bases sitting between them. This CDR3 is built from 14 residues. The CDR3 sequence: CATTWRAEGNEQFF. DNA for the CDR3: TGTGCCACCACCTGGCGGGCGGAGGGCAATGAGCAGTTCTTC.